The 24 T cell receptor beta chains below all came from one sample that was sequenced in a study of blood T cell repertoires in COVID-19. Repertoires were generated with immunoSEQ multiplex PCR, while TCRdb's copy carries only in-frame clones and drops some. The top ten hold approximately 5% of the sample, which has 20,000 or so clones, approximately 86% seen once. Sequencing was done on a sample of peripheral blood. The source is a man between 45 and 60 years old with active COVID-19.

This rearrangement joins TRBV18 to TRBJ1-4; 9 nucleotides align to TRBD1. The CDR3 length is 17 residues. CDR1 is KGHSH and CDR2 is LQKENI in the germline V gene. V shed 4 bases, J shed 4 bases, and the junction held 10 bases outside the gene matches. Written as DNA, the CDR3 is TGTGCCAGCTCACGAAACCTTGGGACAGGGCTTAATGAAAAACTGTTTTTT. Its protein is CASSRNLGTGLNEKLFF.

The chain recombines TRBV28 with TRBJ2-5, with TRBD1 as a possible D gene (6 bases). The CDR3 is 12 residues long. The V end lost 8 bases, the J end lost 2 bases, and 9 bases lay between the germline ends. Germline assignment: CDR1 MDHEN and CDR2 SYDVKM. CDR3 amino acids: CASRTAQETQYF. The DNA of the CDR3 is TGTGCCAGCCGGACAGCGCAAGAGACCCAGTACTTC.

This sequence joins TRBV21-1 and TRBJ2-4; TRBD1 is taken as the D call from the table, unchecked against the DNA. TRBV21-1 has pseudogene status. The CDR3 consists of 16 residues. The CDR3 sequence is CASSRGDHGGDEKQYF. In DNA form, the CDR3 reads TGTGCCAGCAGCAGGGGCGACCACGGTGGGGATGAGAAGCAGTACTTC.

This clone was found once. This sequence joins TRBV7-2 and TRBJ1-5; the D is unclear. The CDR3 is 15 residues long. The V end was cut by 1 base, the J end by 6 bases, with 13 bases between. Germline V gene lookup returns CDR1 SGHTA and CDR2 FQGNSA. CDR3 sequence reads: CASSLDVEVSQPQHF. The CDR3 DNA follows: TGTGCCAGCAGCTTAGATGTAGAGGTGTCTCAGCCCCAGCATTTT. Full variable domain (remainder filled in from reference TRBV7-2 and TRBJ1-5): GAGVSQSPSNKVTEKGKDVELRCDPISGHTALYWYRQSLGQGLEFLIYFQGNSAPDKSGLPSDRFSAERTGGSVSTLTIQRTQQEDSAVYLCASSLDVEVSQPQHFGDGTRLSIL.

The chain is built from TRBV4-3 and TRBJ2-7; D perhaps matches TRBD2 (5 bases). The V and J ends lost 2 bases and 2 bases respectively, with 16 bases between them. This CDR3 region has 16 residues. The germline V gene encodes CDR1 LGHNA and CDR2 YSLEER. CDR3 protein: CASSQNGASGAYEQYF. As DNA, the CDR3 is TGCGCCAGCAGCCAAAACGGCGCGAGCGGAGCCTACGAGCAGTACTTC.

The chain joins TRBV7-3 to TRBJ2-1; 9 positions match TRBD1. The CDR3 loop spans 15 amino acids. Germline V gene lookup returns CDR1 SGHTA and CDR2 FQGTGA. The V segment lost 5 bases and the J segment 2 bases; nucleotides outside the gene matches: 4. The CDR3 nucleotides are TGTGCCAGCAGCCTCACAGGGGGCCCCTACAATGAGCAGTTCTTC. It yields the protein CASSLTGGPYNEQFF.

V gene TRBV5-4 combines with J gene TRBJ2-3; the D gene is possibly TRBD2 (5 bases). This CDR3 has 15 residues. Germline CDR1 reads SGHNT; CDR2 reads YYREEE (reference sequence). The V and J ends lost 5 bases and 3 bases respectively, with 16 bases between them. CDR3 sequence (DNA): TGTGCCAGCAGTCCCGGAGGAGTTCGAACAGATACGCAGTATTTT. As protein: CASSPGGVRTDTQYF.

The chain couples TRBV5-1 to TRBJ2-1, with D perhaps TRBD1 (6 bases). Trimming cost V 6 bases and J 4 bases, with 14 bases left between them. Germline V gene data show CDR1 as SGHRS and CDR2 as YFSETQ. The CDR3 loop spans 14 amino acids. The DNA for the CDR3 is TGCGCCAGCAACAGGGCTGGGCAGTACAATGAGCAGTTCTTC. This sequence encodes CASNRAGQYNEQFF.

This clone is categorized as medium-sized. V usage is TRBV19 and J usage is TRBJ1-4; D is perhaps TRBD1 (5 bases). The CDR3 extends over 15 amino acids. Looked up from germline, CDR1 is LNHDA and CDR2 is SQIVND (reference sequence). V was pared by 4 bases and J by 4 bases, with 13 bases between. CDR3 amino acids: CASSTGQLINEKLFF. CDR3 coding DNA: TGTGCCAGTAGTACCGGACAATTAATTAATGAAAAACTGTTTTTT.

V gene TRBV11-3 combines with J gene TRBJ1-2; TRBD1 matches at 12 bases. This CDR3 is 15 amino acids long. The ends lost 5 bases at V and 6 bases at J; junction bases unmatched: 7. The V gene's germline CDR1 is SGHNT and CDR2 YENEEA. The CDR3 is CASSQQGQGADGYTF. CDR3 nucleotide sequence: TGTGCCAGCAGCCAGCAGGGACAGGGGGCCGATGGCTACACCTTC.

The rearrangement links TRBV13 to TRBJ1-2; the match to TRBD1 covers 8 bases. V lost 3 bases, J lost 7 bases, and 10 bases stayed unmatched. CDR3 length: 15 residues. Germline CDR1 is PRHDT and CDR2 is FYEKMQ (reference sequence). CDR3 DNA: TGTGCCAGCAGCTTCCAGGGGGCAAAGATAAGTGGCTACACCTTC. Its translation is CASSFQGAKISGYTF.

This clone occurred once. This chain connects TRBV13 to TRBJ1-2; D is uncertain. This CDR3 spans 14 amino acids. Trimming left V 1 base short and J 4 bases short, with 10 bases between. Germline CDR1 and CDR2: PRHDT and FYEKMQ (reference sequence). This chain's CDR3 is CASSLVGPSYGYTF. The CDR3 coding sequence is TGTGCCAGCAGCTTAGTTGGGCCGAGCTATGGCTACACCTTC.

This clone was seen a single time. J is TRBJ1-1 and V is TRBV5-4; no definite D call. The CDR3 loop spans 13 amino acids. V lost 0 bases and J lost 10, with 13 bases in between. The V gene's germline CDR1 is SGHNT and CDR2 YYREEE (reference sequence). The CDR3 DNA reads as TGTGCCAGCAGCTTGGGTGCGGAGGAGAGAGCTTTCTTT. It codes for CASSLGAEERAFF.

V is TRBV5-8 and J is TRBJ1-2; D might be TRBD1 (6 bases). There are 12 residues in the CDR3. Trimming left V 7 bases short and J 8 bases short, with 15 bases between. Germline assignment: CDR1 SGHTS and CDR2 YDEGEE. This chain's CDR3 is CASLRGAQGYTF. The CDR3 DNA is TGTGCCAGCCTGCGGGGGGCACAAGGCTACACCTTC.

The J gene is TRBJ2-5, the V gene TRBV7-2; possible D gene TRBD2, 6 bases. CDR1 and CDR2 (germline): SGHTA, FQGNSA. V shed 5 bases and J shed 0 bases, with 10 bases lying between them. The CDR3 runs 14 residues. The CDR3 region has the DNA TGTGCCAGCAGCGATCTAGCGTACCAAGAGACCCAGTACTTC. Translating it yields CASSDLAYQETQYF.

This clone was observed a few times. This chain links TRBV18 with TRBJ2-7, with a weak D call TRBD2 (5 bases). This CDR3 spans 14 amino acids. V was pared by 5 bases and J by 2 bases, with 13 bases between. Germline V gene lookup returns CDR1 KGHSH and CDR2 LQKENI. CDR3 in amino acids: CASSDIDGTYEQYF. Written as DNA, the CDR3 is TGTGCCAGCTCAGATATCGACGGGACCTACGAGCAGTACTTC.

The V call is TRBV7-3, the J call TRBJ1-3; a weak D match, TRBD1 (6 bases). Germline lookup yields CDR1 SGHTA and CDR2 FQGTGA. This CDR3 is 14 amino acids long. With 5 bases removed from V and 8 bases from J, the gap between germline ends came to 16 bases. The CDR3 is CASSRNREGDTIYF. The DNA for the CDR3 is TGTGCCAGCAGCCGCAACAGGGAAGGAGACACCATATATTTT.

V and J are TRBV19 and TRBJ2-7; maybe TRBD1 (6 bases). Looked up from germline, CDR1 is LNHDA and CDR2 is SQIVND (reference sequence). V lost 3 bases to trimming and J lost 0 bases, with 18 bases between them. This CDR3 region has 17 residues. CDR3: CASSMGAVRVSSYEQYF. The CDR3 DNA sequence: TGTGCCAGTAGTATGGGGGCAGTGAGAGTGAGCTCCTACGAGCAGTACTTC.

V usage is TRBV6-4 and J usage is TRBJ2-2; 8 nucleotides align to TRBD2. This CDR3 has 14 residues. V shed 7 bases, J shed 3 bases, and the junction held 4 bases outside the gene matches. Germline V lookup: CDR1 MRHNA, CDR2 SNTAGT. The CDR3 DNA is TGTGCCAGCATGACTAGCGTCGACACCGGGGAGCTGTTTTTT. Amino acids: CASMTSVDTGELFF.

V is TRBV5-6 and J is TRBJ2-1; 10 bases map to TRBD1. Germline V lookup: CDR1 SGHDT, CDR2 YYEEEE. The trim removed 4 bases at V and 8 bases at J, leaving 6 bases unmatched. The CDR3 extends over 14 amino acids. CDR3 protein: CASSPDRGQDEQFF. Written as DNA, the CDR3 is TGTGCCAGCAGCCCCGACAGGGGGCAGGATGAGCAGTTCTTC.

This chain uses TRBV6-6 with TRBJ1-2, with D unclear. Trimming took 0 bases from V and 3 from J, leaving 11 bases between them. CDR1 and CDR2 (germline): MNHNY, SVGAGI (reference sequence). The CDR3 length is 15 residues. CDR3 protein: CASSYSREPYYGYTF. The CDR3 DNA sequence: TGTGCCAGCAGTTACTCACGGGAGCCCTACTATGGCTACACCTTC.

V usage is TRBV18 and J usage is TRBJ2-1; D possibly corresponds to TRBD1 (6 bases). V lost 2 bases and J lost 7, with 15 bases in between. From germline, CDR1 is KGHSH and CDR2 LQKENI. This CDR3 contains 15 residues. The CDR3 coding sequence is TGTGCCAGCTCACCAATCACAGGGACCTGGAATGAGCAGTTCTTC. As protein: CASSPITGTWNEQFF. The variable domain in full, completed from reference TRBV18 and TRBJ2-1, reads NAGVMQNPRHLVRRRGQEARLRCSPMKGHSHVYWYRQLPEEGLKFMVYLQKENIIDESGMPKERFSAEFPKEGPSILRIQQVVRGDSAAYFCASSPITGTWNEQFFGPGTRLTVL.

The chain has TRBV9 and TRBJ1-1; 8 bases align to TRBD1. The germline gives CDR1 SGDLS, CDR2 YYNGEE. The trim removed 3 bases at V and 3 bases at J, leaving 13 bases unmatched. This CDR3 spans 17 amino acids. Here the CDR3 reads CASSAGGFRGRDTEAFF. CDR3 nucleotide sequence: TGTGCCAGCAGCGCCGGAGGGTTCAGGGGGCGAGACACTGAAGCTTTCTTT.

In this sample, this clone is medium-sized. V and J are TRBV6-2 or TRBV6-3 and TRBJ1-1; D gene unclear. The CDR3 has 13 residues. Per germline, CDR1 MNHEY and CDR2 SVGEGT. The V end was cut by 5 bases, the J end by 6 bases, with 13 bases between. In nucleotides, the CDR3 is TGTGCCAGCAGTCAGCGGGAGCGAGCTGAAGCTTTCTTT. Translated: CASSQRERAEAFF.